This T cell receptor beta chain was documented in a study of T cell responses to AZD1222 COVID-19 vaccine. Using immunoSEQ multiplex PCR, the repertoire was profiled, and TCRdb retains in-frame clones only, with some absent. The repertoire has 20,000 to 30,000 clones, around 83% of them found once; the top ten carry 6% to 8%. Notes on the study in general: Only a handful of AZD1222 recipients, roughly 6 in all, had baseline seropositivity.

CDR1 is SQVTM and CDR2 is ANQGSEA in the germline V gene. The CDR3 has 13 amino acids. Between the trimmed V and J ends, which lost 7 bases and 5 bases, there was a span of 17 bases. Note on this clone: The target antigen is unknown.

The chain couples TRBV29-1 to TRBJ2-5; D possibly corresponds to TRBD2 (5 bases). Sample: peripheral blood, taken 28 days after the second AZD1222 dose. This TCR came from an adult who received the AZD1222 COVID-19 vaccine. The CDR3 coding sequence is TGCAGCGCCCTAACCGGACTTGGGGAGACCCAGTACTTC. Residues: CSALTGLGETQYF.